Shown below are 7 T cell receptor beta chains from a single sample sequenced in a study of read filtering for tumor transcriptome and immune sequencing. The library was built from around 0.4 ug RNA with molecular barcoded adaptors for alpha/delta and beta/gamma chains. TCRdb fed the reads into MiXCR, producing one record per CDR3 protein. The sample lists about 93,000 distinct CDR3 sequences, 20% to 25% occurring once. The sample consisted of a population of CD138-negative cells sorted from bone marrow. Receptor source: a donor aged 40 or over with multiple myeloma.

The sample holds many counts of this clonotype. This rearrangement joins TRBV11-3 to TRBJ2-1; possibly TRBD1 or TRBD2 for D (5 bases each). This CDR3 region has 16 residues. Per the germline V gene, CDR1 is SGHNT and CDR2 is YENEEA. V was cut by 5 bases and J by 9 bases, with 23 bases left in between. The CDR3 is CASSLHPVPWGSEQFF. For the CDR3, the DNA is TGTGCCAGCAGCCTCCACCCGGTCCCCTGGGGGTCTGAGCAGTTCTTC. Complete variable domain (other parts from reference TRBV11-3 and TRBJ2-1): EAGVVQSPRYKIIEKKQPVAFWCNPISGHNTLYWYLQNLGQGPELLIRYENEEAVDDSQLPKDRFSAERLKGVDSTLKIQPAELGDSAVYLCASSLHPVPWGSEQFFGPGTRLTVL.

About this clonotype: Given a much more abundant clone one base away, this may be a read error. J is TRBJ2-3 and V is TRBV7-9; D remains ambiguous. Germline values: CDR1 SEHNR, CDR2 FQNEAQ (reference sequence). The CDR3 contains 12 residues. The CDR3 DNA reads TGTGCCAGCAGCCCCCACACAGATGCGCAGTATTTT. Encoded protein: CASSPHTDAQYF.

The genes are TRBV13 and TRBJ2-5, with D possibly TRBD1 on 6 matching bases. Trimming stripped 2 bases from V and 2 bases from J, with 9 bases between. From germline, CDR1 is PRHDT and CDR2 FYEKMQ (reference sequence). CDR3 length: 14 amino acids. CDR3 in DNA: TGTGCCAGCAGCTTATACAGGGATCAAGAGACCCAGTACTTC. Encoded protein: CASSLYRDQETQYF.

Ten or more counts support this clonotype. This chain connects TRBV7-3 to TRBJ2-1; 8 bases match TRBD2. Trimming cost V 0 bases and J 9 bases; bases outside gene matches: 7. The CDR3 consists of 15 residues. Germline assignment: CDR1 SGHTA and CDR2 FQGTGA. CDR3 DNA: TGTGCCAGCAGCTTAACCGCGGGGGGCCCTGCTGAGCAGTTCTTC. Its protein is CASSLTAGGPAEQFF.

Worth noting for this clonotype: A read error may explain this, as a much larger clone is one base away. V gene TRBV7-8 combines with J gene TRBJ1-5; D call uncertain. The CDR3 consists of 15 residues. Looked up from germline, CDR1 is SGHVS and CDR2 is FQNEAQ. The CDR3 DNA reads TGTGCCAGCGGCTTATATGGTACTAGCAATCAGCCCCAGCATTTT. Translating gives CASGLYGTSNQPQHF. The full variable domain, in which reference TRBV7-8 and TRBJ1-5 provide the parts outside the CDR3, is GAGVSQSPRYKVAKRGQDVALRCDPISGHVSLFWYQQALGQGPEFLTYFQNEAQLDKSGLPSDRFFAERPEGSVSTLKIQRTQQEDSAVYLCASGLYGTSNQPQHFGDGTRLSIL.

This clonotype was recorded at least ten times. The junction departs from germline at one end; a sequencing error may be responsible. The rearrangement links TRBV5-1 to TRBJ1-1, with 8 nucleotides matching TRBD1. The length of the CDR3 is 12 residues. The germline V gene has CDR1 SGHRS and CDR2 YFSETQ. The CDR3 loop is CASSPGQGETFF. For the CDR3, the DNA is TGCGCCAGCAGCCCCGGACAGGGTGAAACTTTCTTT.

Regarding this clonotype: This likely came from a read error, as a far larger clone is one base away. The chain links TRBV5-1 to TRBJ2-7; possible D gene TRBD1, 5 bases. Looked up from germline, CDR1 is SGHRS and CDR2 is YFSETQ. The CDR3 totals 14 residues. V dropped 1 base and J dropped 7 bases, with 15 bases sitting between them. The CDR3, as DNA: TGCGCCAGCAGCTTGAGTGGGGCCGTAGATGAGCAGTACTTC. Translated: CASSLSGAVDEQYF.